This record covers a single T cell receptor beta chain. Its antigen is not identified. This specimen belongs to a study of post-analysis software for immune sequencing data. Notes on the study in general: Significantly lower normalized Chao1 diversity was found in patients with multiple sclerosis relative to controls. Patients used five TRBV segments, including TRBV5-6, TRBV5-1 and TRBV20-1, more often than controls.

The CDR3 consists of 13 residues. Germline assignment: CDR1 KGHDR and CDR2 SFDVKD. V was pared by 6 bases and J by 4 bases, with 9 bases between. cDNA libraries of TCR beta carried unique molecular identifiers. TCRdb called the PCR reads again in MiXCR, with one record for every CDR3 protein. The sample lists 400,000 to 500,000 distinct CDR3 sequences, approximately 42% occurring once. The rearrangement links TRBV24-1 to TRBJ1-5; TRBD1 might be the D (6 bases). The sequenced sample consisted of blood. This receptor was taken from a girl aged 2-10 years with multiple sclerosis. The CDR3 DNA sequence: TGTGCCACCAGTAGGGACAAAAATCAGCCCCAGCATTTT. It translates to CATSRDKNQPQHF.